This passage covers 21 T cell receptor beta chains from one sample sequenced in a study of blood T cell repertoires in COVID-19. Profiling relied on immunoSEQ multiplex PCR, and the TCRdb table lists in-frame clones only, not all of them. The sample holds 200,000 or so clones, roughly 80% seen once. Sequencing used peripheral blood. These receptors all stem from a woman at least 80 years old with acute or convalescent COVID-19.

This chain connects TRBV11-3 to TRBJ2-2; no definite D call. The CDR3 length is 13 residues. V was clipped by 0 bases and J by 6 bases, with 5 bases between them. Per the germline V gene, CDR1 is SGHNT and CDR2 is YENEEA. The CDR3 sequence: CASSLEEAGELFF. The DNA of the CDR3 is TGTGCCAGCAGCTTAGAAGAGGCCGGGGAGCTGTTTTTT.

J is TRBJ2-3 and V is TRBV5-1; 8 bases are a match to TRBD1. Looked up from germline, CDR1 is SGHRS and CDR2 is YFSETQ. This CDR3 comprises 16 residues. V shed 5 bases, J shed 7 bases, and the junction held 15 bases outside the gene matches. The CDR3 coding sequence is TGCGCCAGCAGTCCCCCTGAGCCAGGGGGCTCATATACGCAGTATTTT. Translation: CASSPPEPGGSYTQYF.

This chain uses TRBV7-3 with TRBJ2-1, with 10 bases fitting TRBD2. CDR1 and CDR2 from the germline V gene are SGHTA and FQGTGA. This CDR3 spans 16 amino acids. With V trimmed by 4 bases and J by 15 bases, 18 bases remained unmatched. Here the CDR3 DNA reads TGTGCCAGCAGCTGGGTCGGGGTAGCGGGAGGAGTACCCGGGTTCTTC. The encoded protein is CASSWVGVAGGVPGFF.

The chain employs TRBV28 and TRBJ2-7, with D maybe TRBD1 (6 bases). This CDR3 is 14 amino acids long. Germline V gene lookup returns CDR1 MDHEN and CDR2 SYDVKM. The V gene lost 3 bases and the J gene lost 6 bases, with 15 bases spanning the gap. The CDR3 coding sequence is TGTGCCAGCAGTTTGTATGGGGGCCCCCTCGAGCAGTACTTC. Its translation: CASSLYGGPLEQYF.

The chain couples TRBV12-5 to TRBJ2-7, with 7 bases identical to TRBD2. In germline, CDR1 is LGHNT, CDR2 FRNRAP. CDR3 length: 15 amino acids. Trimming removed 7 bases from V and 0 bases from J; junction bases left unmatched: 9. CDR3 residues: CASDPIGGSSYEQYF. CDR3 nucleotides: TGTGCTAGTGACCCTATCGGGGGGAGCTCCTACGAGCAGTACTTC. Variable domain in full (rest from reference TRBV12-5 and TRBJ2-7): DARVTQTPRHKVTEMGQEVTMRCQPILGHNTVFWYRQTMMQGLELLAYFRNRAPLDDSGMPKDRFSAEMPDATLATLKIQPSEPRDSAVYFCASDPIGGSSYEQYFGPGTRLTVT.

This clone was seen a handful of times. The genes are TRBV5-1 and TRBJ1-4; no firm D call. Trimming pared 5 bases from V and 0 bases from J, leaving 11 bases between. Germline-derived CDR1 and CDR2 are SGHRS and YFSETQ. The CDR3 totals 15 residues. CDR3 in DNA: TGCGCCAGCAGGCCGACCGAGGCAACTAATGAAAAACTGTTTTTT. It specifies CASRPTEATNEKLFF.

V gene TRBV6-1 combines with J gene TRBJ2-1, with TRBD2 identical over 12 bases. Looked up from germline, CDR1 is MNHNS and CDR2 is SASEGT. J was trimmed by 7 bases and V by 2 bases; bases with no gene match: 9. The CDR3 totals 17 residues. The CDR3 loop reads CASSETLAGGRANEQFF. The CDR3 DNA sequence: TGTGCCAGCAGTGAAACCCTAGCGGGAGGGCGGGCAAATGAGCAGTTCTTC.

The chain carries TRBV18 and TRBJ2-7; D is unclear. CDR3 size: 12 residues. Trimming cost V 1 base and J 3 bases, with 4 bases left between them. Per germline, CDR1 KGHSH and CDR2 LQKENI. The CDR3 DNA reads TGTGCCAGCTCACCACTCGGCTACGAGCAGTACTTC. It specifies CASSPLGYEQYF.

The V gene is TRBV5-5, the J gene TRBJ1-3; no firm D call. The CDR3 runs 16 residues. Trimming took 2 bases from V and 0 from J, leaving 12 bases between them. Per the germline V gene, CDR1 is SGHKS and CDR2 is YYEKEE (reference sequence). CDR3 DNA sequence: TGTGCCAGCAGCTTTTGGCAGGCGGGCTCTGGAAACACCATATATTTT. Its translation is CASSFWQAGSGNTIYF.

CDR3 coding DNA: TGTGCCAGCAGCTTGTCACAGGGCACTGAAGCTTTCTTT. Its protein is CASSLSQGTEAFF. The genes are TRBV5-5 and TRBJ1-1; a weak D match, TRBD1 (6 bases). Germline CDR1 SGHKS, CDR2 YYEKEE (reference sequence). The V end was cut by 1 base, the J end by 4 bases, with 8 bases between. The CDR3 length is 13 residues.

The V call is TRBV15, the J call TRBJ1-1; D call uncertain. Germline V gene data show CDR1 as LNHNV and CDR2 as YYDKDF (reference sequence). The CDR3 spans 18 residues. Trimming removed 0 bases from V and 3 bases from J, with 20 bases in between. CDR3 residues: CATSRDWSSASIYTEAFF. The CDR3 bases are TGTGCCACCAGCAGAGATTGGTCGAGCGCCTCCATCTACACTGAAGCTTTCTTT.

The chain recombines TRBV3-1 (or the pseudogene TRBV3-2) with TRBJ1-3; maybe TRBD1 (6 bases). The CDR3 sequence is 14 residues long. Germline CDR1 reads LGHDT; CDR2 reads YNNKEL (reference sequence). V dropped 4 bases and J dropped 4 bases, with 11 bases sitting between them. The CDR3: CASSPRGAGNTIYF. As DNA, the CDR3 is TGTGCCAGCAGCCCCAGGGGCGCCGGAAACACCATATATTTT.

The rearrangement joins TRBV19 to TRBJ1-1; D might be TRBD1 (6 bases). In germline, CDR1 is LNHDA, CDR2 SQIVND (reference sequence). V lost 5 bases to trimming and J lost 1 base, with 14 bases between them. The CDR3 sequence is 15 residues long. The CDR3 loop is CASSANRDPNTEAFF. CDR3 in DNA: TGTGCCAGTAGTGCCAACAGGGATCCGAACACTGAAGCTTTCTTT.

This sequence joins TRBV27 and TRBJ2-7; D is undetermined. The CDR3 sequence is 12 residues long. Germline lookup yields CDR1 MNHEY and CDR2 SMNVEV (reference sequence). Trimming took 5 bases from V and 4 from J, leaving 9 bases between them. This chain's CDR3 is CASSPSLYEQYF. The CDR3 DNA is TGTGCCAGCAGTCCGAGTTTATACGAGCAGTACTTC.

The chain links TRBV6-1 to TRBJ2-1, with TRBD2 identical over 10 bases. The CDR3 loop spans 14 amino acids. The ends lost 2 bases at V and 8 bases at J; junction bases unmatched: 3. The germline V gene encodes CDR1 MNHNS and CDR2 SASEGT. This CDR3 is CASSERLAGDEQFF. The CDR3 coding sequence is TGTGCCAGCAGTGAAAGGCTAGCGGGGGATGAGCAGTTCTTC.

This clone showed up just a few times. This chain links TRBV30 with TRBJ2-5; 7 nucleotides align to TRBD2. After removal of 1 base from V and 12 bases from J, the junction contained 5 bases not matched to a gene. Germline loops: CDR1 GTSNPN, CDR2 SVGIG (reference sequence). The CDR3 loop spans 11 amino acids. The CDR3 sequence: CAWSGGGEKYF. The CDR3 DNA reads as TGTGCCTGGAGTGGTGGGGGGGAGAAGTACTTC.

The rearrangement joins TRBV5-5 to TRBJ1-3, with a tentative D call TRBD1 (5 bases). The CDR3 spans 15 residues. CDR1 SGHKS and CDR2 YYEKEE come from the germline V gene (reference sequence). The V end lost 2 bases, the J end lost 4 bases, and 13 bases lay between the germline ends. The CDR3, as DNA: TGTGCCAGCAGCTTTATAGGGGAAGCGGGAAACACCATATATTTT. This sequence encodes CASSFIGEAGNTIYF.

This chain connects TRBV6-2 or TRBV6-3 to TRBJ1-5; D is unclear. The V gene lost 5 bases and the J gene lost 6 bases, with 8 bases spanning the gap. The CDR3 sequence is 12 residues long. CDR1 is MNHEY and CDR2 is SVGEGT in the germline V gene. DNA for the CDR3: TGTGCCAGCAGTCCAGATTCTCAGCCCCAGCATTTT. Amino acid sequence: CASSPDSQPQHF.

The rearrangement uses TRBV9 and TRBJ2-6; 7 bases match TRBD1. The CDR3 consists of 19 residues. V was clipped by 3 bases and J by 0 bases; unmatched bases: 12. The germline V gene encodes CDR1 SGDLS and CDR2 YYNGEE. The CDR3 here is CASSGLGGQYLSGANVLTF. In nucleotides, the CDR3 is TGTGCCAGCAGCGGGCTTGGGGGACAGTACCTCTCTGGGGCCAACGTCCTGACTTTC.

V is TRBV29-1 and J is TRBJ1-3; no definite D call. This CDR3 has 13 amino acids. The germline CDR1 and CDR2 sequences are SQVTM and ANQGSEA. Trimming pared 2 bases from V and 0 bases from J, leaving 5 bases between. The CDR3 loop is CSVEQVSGNTIYF. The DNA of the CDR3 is TGCAGCGTTGAACAGGTCTCTGGAAACACCATATATTTT.

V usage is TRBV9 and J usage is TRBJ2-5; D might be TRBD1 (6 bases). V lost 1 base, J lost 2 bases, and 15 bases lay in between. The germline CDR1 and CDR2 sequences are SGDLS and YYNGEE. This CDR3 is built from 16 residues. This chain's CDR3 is CASSVSFQGKQETQYF. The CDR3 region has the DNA TGTGCCAGCAGCGTATCGTTTCAGGGGAAACAAGAGACCCAGTACTTC.